The sequence of this T cell receptor beta chain was determined in a study of radiotherapy plus CTLA-4 blockade in lung cancer. Whole-study results and caveats: Among blood TCR repertoires after radiotherapy plus ipilimumab, tumor-derived clones expanded. Response was reportedly best predicted by early blood T cell clone dynamics, with interferon-beta.

In regard to this clone: Its specificity is unknown.

Sequencing was performed with immunoSEQ multiplex PCR; in TCRdb, only in-frame clones are kept and a portion is missing. The table has 85,000 to 90,000 clones, 70% to 90% seen once. This receptor was taken from a human donor with non-small cell lung cancer that progressed on radiotherapy plus ipilimumab. The material was peripheral blood, obtained from a patient treated with radiotherapy plus ipilimumab.

The CDR3: CASSELAGGVYTF. The CDR3 DNA sequence: TGTGCCAGCAGTGAATTGGCAGGAGGAGTTTACACCTTC. V and J are TRBV2 and TRBJ1-2; D is uncertain. CDR1 and CDR2 (germline): SNHLY, FYNNEI. This CDR3 is built from 13 residues. The V gene lost 2 bases and the J gene lost 11 bases, with 15 bases spanning the gap. The full variable domain, in which reference TRBV2 and TRBJ1-2 provide the parts outside the CDR3, is EPEVTQTPSHQVTQMGQEVILRCVPISNHLYFYWYRQILGQKVEFLVSFYNNEISEKSEIFDDQFSVERPDGSNFTLKIRSTKLEDSAMYFCASSELAGGVYTFGSGTRLTVV.